A single sample gave rise to the 19 T cell receptor beta chains below, sequenced in a study of cytomegalovirus exposure and HLA in healthy donors. The PCR ran on 60 Vbeta and 13 Jbeta primers. Sequenced by immunoSEQ multiplex PCR; TCRdb stores in-frame clones only, minus some. The sample has about 160,000 clones; roughly 77% are singletons. Source material: PBMCs. The origin of the receptors is a woman aged 40 to 55 in good health and CMV-seropositive.

This rearrangement joins TRBV6-5 to TRBJ2-7, with 8 bases lining up with TRBD2. The CDR3 has 13 residues. Germline V gene lookup returns CDR1 MNHEY and CDR2 SVGAGI. The junction had 3 bases not matched to a gene; V was cut back by 4 bases and J by 4 bases. CDR3: CASSSGTSYEQYF. The CDR3 DNA sequence: TGTGCCAGCAGTTCCGGGACTAGTTACGAGCAGTACTTC.

V usage is TRBV19 and J usage is TRBJ2-7; 7 positions match TRBD2. Germline CDR1 is LNHDA and CDR2 is SQIVND (reference sequence). This CDR3 is built from 16 residues. Trimming removed 0 bases from V and 2 bases from J; junction bases left unmatched: 7. Here the CDR3 DNA reads TGTGCCAGTAGTATAGATCCCTACGGGGGGACCTACGAGCAGTACTTC. Amino acid sequence: CASSIDPYGGTYEQYF.

In DNA form, the CDR3 reads TGTGCCAGCAGCTTAGGACAGGCGGGTAGTTCACCCCTCCACTTT. Protein product: CASSLGQAGSSPLHF. J is TRBJ1-6 and V is TRBV7-2, with D possibly TRBD1 on 6 matching bases. The CDR3 contains 15 residues. Germline CDR1 reads SGHTA; CDR2 reads FQGNSA. Trimming took 1 base from V and 9 from J, leaving 13 bases between them.

This rearrangement joins TRBV27 to TRBJ1-1; D remains ambiguous. This CDR3 region has 13 residues. Looked up from germline, CDR1 is MNHEY and CDR2 is SMNVEV (reference sequence). V shed 0 bases and J shed 11 bases, with 13 bases lying between them. The CDR3 bases are TGTGCCAGCAGTTTATCACGAGAGGTTGGGGCTTTCTTT. Its protein is CASSLSREVGAFF.

The chain couples TRBV7-5 to TRBJ2-1; the DNA was not used to check the table's D call, TRBD2. TRBV7-5 is a pseudogene locus. This CDR3 is built from 19 residues. The CDR3 loop is CARSLASPLTSGGYNEQFF. In DNA, the CDR3 is TGTGCCAGAAGCTTAGCTTCCCCGTTGACTAGCGGGGGTTACAATGAGCAGTTCTTC.

This clone has just one count. CDR3: CASSLSGVPDTQYF. CDR3 nucleotide sequence: TGTGCCAGCAGCCTTAGCGGTGTCCCAGATACGCAGTATTTT. The V and J genes are TRBV7-9 and TRBJ2-3; perhaps TRBD2 as D (6 bases). The CDR3 consists of 14 residues. Germline values: CDR1 SEHNR, CDR2 FQNEAQ (reference sequence). The V gene lost 5 bases and the J gene lost 4 bases, with 13 bases spanning the gap.

The chain combines TRBV2 with TRBJ1-5, with TRBD1 matching 8 bases. Germline V CDR1 and CDR2: SNHLY, FYNNEI. The CDR3 is 14 residues long. Trimming at V came to 9 bases and at J to 3 bases, leaving 7 bases not matched to a gene. The CDR3 region is CASRLDRANQPQHF. CDR3 coding DNA: TGTGCCAGTCGCCTGGACAGGGCCAATCAGCCCCAGCATTTT.

The chain joins TRBV19 to TRBJ1-2, with 9 positions matching TRBD1. Germline CDR1 LNHDA, CDR2 SQIVND (reference sequence). The length of the CDR3 is 15 residues. The V gene end was trimmed by 7 bases and the J gene end by 2 bases; junction bases not matched to a gene: 8. In DNA, the CDR3 is TGTGCCAGTATCTCTTCGGGACAGGGCAACTATGGCTACACCTTC. Its translation is CASISSGQGNYGYTF.

The chain is built from TRBV18 and TRBJ2-7, with D maybe TRBD2 (5 bases). The length of the CDR3 is 13 residues. The V gene's germline CDR1 is KGHSH and CDR2 LQKENI. The V end lost 5 bases, the J end lost 4 bases, and 12 bases lay between the germline ends. The CDR3 sequence is CASSSGNGYEQYF. CDR3 nucleotides: TGTGCCAGCTCATCGGGGAACGGTTACGAGCAGTACTTC.

The chain uses TRBV2 and TRBJ1-1; D unresolved. The CDR3 is made up of 14 amino acids. V lost 4 bases and J lost 3, with 12 bases in between. Germline V CDR1 and CDR2: SNHLY, FYNNEI. The CDR3 reads CASSAEVTDTEAFF. CDR3 DNA sequence: TGTGCCAGCAGTGCGGAGGTGACGGACACTGAAGCTTTCTTT.

The chain uses TRBV10-3 and TRBJ1-6; D may be TRBD1 (5 bases). The germline gives CDR1 ENHRY, CDR2 SYGVKD. V was clipped by 11 bases and J by 2 bases, with 10 bases between them. The CDR3 length is 13 residues. The CDR3 reads CAVQGAYNSPLHF. The CDR3 coding sequence is TGTGCCGTGCAGGGTGCCTATAATTCACCCCTCCACTTT.

V usage is TRBV18 and J usage is TRBJ1-2, with 11 bases fitting TRBD1. This CDR3 comprises 14 residues. V was pared by 3 bases and J by 6 bases, with 3 bases of the junction left unmatched. Looked up from germline, CDR1 is KGHSH and CDR2 is LQKENI. The CDR3 nucleotides read TGTGCCAGCTCACCGACGGGACAGGGGGATGGCTACACCTTC. Translated: CASSPTGQGDGYTF.

The V call is TRBV6-5, the J call TRBJ2-7, with D maybe TRBD1 (7 bases). Trimming shortened V by 0 bases and J by 6 bases, and 18 bases separated the two germline ends. The length of the CDR3 is 16 residues. Looked up from germline, CDR1 is MNHEY and CDR2 is SVGAGI. CDR3 nucleotides: TGTGCCAGCAGTTACTCTGGGAGGACAGGTGTCTCCGAGCAGTACTTC. It yields the protein CASSYSGRTGVSEQYF.

J is TRBJ2-7 and V is TRBV7-8; D perhaps matches TRBD1 (6 bases). The germline CDR1 and CDR2 sequences are SGHVS and FQNEAQ. This CDR3 region has 19 residues. V lost 6 bases to trimming and J lost 3 bases, with 30 bases between them. This CDR3 is CASSYQLGSNLGQSYEQYF. In DNA, the CDR3 is TGTGCCAGCAGTTACCAATTGGGGAGTAACCTGGGACAAAGCTACGAGCAGTACTTC.

Only a few counts were recorded for this clone. The chain couples TRBV29-1 to TRBJ1-2, with D possibly TRBD1 on 5 matching bases. The V gene lost 6 bases and the J gene lost 7 bases, with 18 bases spanning the gap. The CDR3 spans 13 residues. Germline V gene sequence: CDR1 SQVTM, CDR2 ANQGSEA. The CDR3 DNA reads as TGCAGCGTAGAAAAAGCAGGGCTGGGTGGCTACACCTTC. This gives the protein CSVEKAGLGGYTF.

This CDR3 is CASSYSGTSVDNEQFF. The CDR3, as DNA: TGTGCCAGCAGCTACTCCGGGACTAGCGTAGACAATGAGCAGTTCTTC. This chain connects TRBV7-9 to TRBJ2-1; TRBD2 matches at 10 bases. Trimming at V came to 4 bases and at J to 5 bases, leaving 8 bases not matched to a gene. Germline CDR1 SEHNR, CDR2 FQNEAQ (reference sequence). The CDR3 totals 16 residues.

This chain connects TRBV5-6 to TRBJ2-5, with a tentative D call TRBD2 (5 bases). CDR3 length equals 16 residues. Trimming shortened V by 0 bases and J by 1 base, and 13 bases separated the two germline ends. Germline lookup yields CDR1 SGHDT and CDR2 YYEEEE. CDR3 nucleotide sequence: TGTGCCAGCAGCTTGGGTCCCATAGCGTCCCAAGAGACCCAGTACTTC. Translation: CASSLGPIASQETQYF. Based on the CDR3 plus reference TRBV5-6 and TRBJ2-5, the full variable domain is DAGVTQSPTHLIKTRGQQVTLRCSPKSGHDTVSWYQQALGQGPQFIFQYYEEEERQRGNFPDRFSGHQFPNYSSELNVNALLLGDSALYLCASSLGPIASQETQYFGPGTRLLVL.

The chain employs TRBV19 and TRBJ2-1, with 13 nucleotides matching TRBD2. Germline values: CDR1 LNHDA, CDR2 SQIVND (reference sequence). The ends lost 5 bases at V and 8 bases at J; junction bases unmatched: 9. The CDR3 contains 16 residues. The CDR3 DNA follows: TGTGCCAGTAGTCCGGAAGGGACTAGCGGGACATATGAGCAGTTCTTC. Its protein is CASSPEGTSGTYEQFF. The full variable domain, completed using reference TRBV19 and TRBJ2-1, is DGGITQSPKYLFRKEGQNVTLSCEQNLNHDAMYWYRQDPGQGLRLIYYSQIVNDFQKGDIAEGYSVSREKKESFPLTVTSAQKNPTAFYLCASSPEGTSGTYEQFFGPGTRLTVL.

This clone was seen a few times. The chain links TRBV6-1 to TRBJ1-2; 10 positions match TRBD1. The CDR3 covers 13 residues. J was trimmed by 7 bases and V by 7 bases; bases with no gene match: 6. Per germline, CDR1 MNHNS and CDR2 SASEGT. CDR3 amino acids: CASTLDRGLGYTF. The CDR3 nucleotides are TGTGCCAGCACCCTCGACAGGGGGCTTGGCTACACCTTC.